The rows below give T cell receptor beta chains drawn from one sample of a study of spatial heterogeneity in lung cancer. TCRdb processed the 5' RACE reads anew with MiXCR; each CDR3 protein has one entry. The sample holds tens of thousands of distinct CDR3 sequences, around 15% seen once. The material was PBMCs, obtained at surgery. The receptors derive from a male donor with early-stage non-small cell lung cancer. The CDR3 runs from the conserved cysteine through the conserved F or W. D genes are given only for firm matches. Size is omitted from some rows. Given values are once, few, many or a class for expanded clones.

j_call clone_size v_call cdr3_length d_call cdr3_aa cdr3_nt
TRBJ1-2 many TRBV5-1 15 NA CASSPERFRDYGYTF TGCGCCAGCAGCCCCGAACGGTTTAGAGATTATGGCTACACCTTC
TRBJ2-5 few TRBV2 16 TRBD2 CASSGTSGGLQETQYF TGTGCCAGCAGTGGGACTAGCGGGGGCCTCCAAGAGACCCAGTACTTC
TRBJ2-5 few TRBV18 16 TRBD2 CASSPLAGALQETQYF TGTGCCAGCTCACCACTAGCGGGAGCGCTCCAAGAGACCCAGTACTTC
TRBJ2-5 many TRBV5-1 13 TRBD1 CASSFDREETQYF TGCGCCAGCAGCTTCGACAGGGAGGAGACCCAGTACTTC
TRBJ1-2 few TRBV28 15 NA CASSLPGHGHYGYTF TGTGCCAGCAGCCTTCCCGGGCATGGTCACTATGGCTACACCTTC
TRBJ2-1 NA TRBV7-2 15 NA CASSLMASRYNEQFF TGTGCCAGCAGCTTAATGGCTAGCCGGTACAATGAGCAGTTCTTC
TRBJ1-1 NA TRBV7-6 14 TRBD1 CASSPGRGQTEAFF TGTGCCAGCAGCCCCGGGAGGGGGCAAACTGAAGCTTTCTTT
TRBJ1-5 many TRBV27 12 NA CASKPPLGPQHF TGTGCCAGCAAACCGCCCTTGGGGCCCCAGCATTTT
TRBJ1-2 NA TRBV12-3/TRBV12-4 14 TRBD1 CASGRGNRGDGYTF TGTGCCAGCGGTCGGGGGAACAGGGGCGACGGCTACACCTTC
TRBJ2-5 many TRBV5-5 14 TRBD1 CASSSGQVQETQYF TGTGCCAGCAGCTCGGGACAGGTACAAGAGACCCAGTACTTC
TRBJ1-5 few TRBV10-3 15 NA CAISADGLSNQPQHF TGTGCCATCAGTGCTGACGGGCTATCTAATCAGCCCCAGCATTTT
TRBJ2-3 once TRBV27 13 NA CASSMDGTDTQYF TGTGCCAGCAGTATGGACGGCACAGATACGCAGTATTTT
TRBJ2-7 few TRBV4-2 14 NA CASSQPTGVGEQYF TGTGCCAGCAGCCAACCCACAGGAGTTGGGGAGCAGTACTTC
TRBJ2-4 many TRBV28 16 NA CASSKQGGIAKNIQYF TGTGCCAGCAGCAAACAGGGGGGGATAGCCAAAAACATTCAGTACTTC
TRBJ1-5 NA TRBV12-3/TRBV12-4 16 TRBD1 CTSSLAGQGPSQPQHF TGTACCAGCAGTTTAGCCGGACAGGGTCCCAGTCAGCCCCAGCATTTT
TRBJ1-2 few TRBV6-2/TRBV6-3 13 NA CASSPRYVYGYTF TGTGCCAGCAGTCCTCGATATGTCTATGGCTACACCTTC
TRBJ2-3 NA TRBV19 16 TRBD2 CASSIRLAGSEDTQYF TGTGCCAGTAGTATCAGACTAGCGGGATCCGAAGATACGCAGTATTTT
TRBJ2-3 NA TRBV6-5 13 NA CASRKDSTDTQYF TGTGCCAGCAGAAAGGACAGCACAGATACGCAGTATTTT
TRBJ2-1 few TRBV6-2/TRBV6-3 18 TRBD2 CASSYPGLAATYYNEQFF TGTGCCAGCAGTTACCCGGGACTAGCGGCAACTTATTACAATGAGCAGTTCTTC
TRBJ2-3 NA TRBV5-1 16 TRBD2 CASSWATSGRTDTQYF TGCGCCAGCAGCTGGGCGACTAGCGGGAGAACAGATACGCAGTATTTT
TRBJ1-5 NA TRBV5-6 15 NA CASSPRGAGNQPQHF TGTGCCAGCAGTCCTCGGGGCGCGGGGAATCAGCCCCAGCATTTT
TRBJ2-5 many TRBV10-3 15 TRBD2 CAISPGLAGDGTQYF TGTGCCATCAGCCCGGGACTAGCGGGGGATGGGACCCAGTACTTC
TRBJ1-2 few TRBV10-3 16 TRBD1 CAISSPTGTGDYGYTF TGTGCCATCAGTTCACCTACCGGGACAGGGGACTATGGCTACACCTTC
TRBJ1-1 many TRBV3-1 14 TRBD1 CASSSWTGGTEAFF TGTGCCAGCAGCTCCTGGACAGGGGGCACTGAAGCTTTCTTT
TRBJ1-4 NA TRBV18 15 TRBD1 CASSPRQGPNEKLFF TGTGCCAGCTCACCACGACAGGGCCCTAATGAAAAACTGTTTTTT
TRBJ2-1 NA TRBV5-4 17 TRBD1 CASSSPFTGTAYNEQFF TGTGCCAGCAGCTCACCATTTACAGGGACAGCATACAATGAGCAGTTCTTC
TRBJ2-6 NA TRBV4-2 15 NA CAGSQARSGANVLTF TGTGCCGGCAGCCAGGCCCGGTCTGGGGCCAACGTCCTGACTTTC
TRBJ1-2 many TRBV5-4 13 NA CASSLAGNYGYTF TGTGCCAGCAGCTTGGCCGGGAACTATGGCTACACCTTC
TRBJ2-4 few TRBV7-9 14 NA CASSSPQELNIQYF TGTGCCAGCAGCTCCCCCCAAGAACTTAACATTCAGTACTTC
TRBJ1-2 NA TRBV6-6 16 NA CASSPTRTVMNYGYTF TGTGCCAGCAGTCCGACTAGGACAGTCATGAACTATGGCTACACCTTC
TRBJ2-3 NA TRBV9 16 NA CASSALLVRSTDTQYF TGTGCCAGCAGCGCATTACTAGTCCGCAGCACAGATACGCAGTATTTT
TRBJ2-3 NA TRBV5-1 14 NA CASSFREQTDTQYF TGCGCCAGCAGCTTCCGGGAACAGACAGATACGCAGTATTTT
TRBJ2-3 many TRBV28 15 NA CASSLGGLRADTQYF TGTGCCAGCAGTTTGGGGGGGCTGAGGGCAGATACGCAGTATTTT
TRBJ2-5 many TRBV7-8 16 TRBD2 CASRDRLAERGETQYF TGTGCCAGCAGGGATCGACTAGCGGAGAGAGGAGAGACCCAGTACTTC
TRBJ2-3 few TRBV19 14 NA CASSPGGSTDTQYF TGTGCCAGTAGCCCCGGGGGAAGCACAGATACGCAGTATTTT
TRBJ2-1 few TRBV7-3 15 TRBD2 CASSRLAGAGNEQFF TGTGCCAGCTCCCGGCTAGCGGGAGCCGGCAATGAGCAGTTCTTC
TRBJ2-7 few TRBV9 16 TRBD2 CASSVEVGGSSYEQYF TGTGCCAGCAGCGTAGAGGTGGGAGGGAGCTCCTACGAGCAGTACTTC
TRBJ2-6 many TRBV29-1 13 NA CSVSISGANVLTF TGCAGCGTTTCGATCTCTGGGGCCAACGTCCTGACTTTC
TRBJ2-2 NA TRBV4-1 17 TRBD1 CASSQLTGGVFTGELFF TGCGCCAGCAGCCAATTGACAGGGGGAGTATTCACCGGGGAGCTGTTTTTT
TRBJ2-7 NA TRBV7-9 15 TRBD1 CASSLGTGGGYEQYF TGTGCCAGCAGCCTAGGGACAGGGGGCGGATACGAGCAGTACTTC
TRBJ1-1 NA TRBV12-3/TRBV12-4 14 NA CASSVFTGNTEAFF TGTGCCAGCTCAGTTTTCACAGGGAACACTGAAGCTTTCTTT
TRBJ1-5 NA TRBV6-6 19 TRBD1 CASSSNRGGQGRSNQPQHF TGTGCCAGCAGTTCCAATCGGGGAGGACAGGGGCGCAGCAATCAGCCCCAGCATTTT
TRBJ1-1 many TRBV5-1 14 NA CASSLGTENTEAFF TGCGCCAGCAGCTTGGGGACAGAGAACACTGAAGCTTTCTTT
TRBJ2-2 many TRBV6-5 14 NA CASKVAGANGELFF TGTGCCAGCAAGGTCGCGGGGGCGAACGGGGAGCTGTTTTTT